These 23 T cell receptor beta chains were all obtained from the same sample, sequenced in a study of CD4 T cells in relation to SARS-CoV-2 and coronaviruses. Data came from immunoSEQ multiplex PCR; TCRdb stores just in-frame clones and leaves some out. The sample carries 50,000 to 70,000 clones, 92% recorded once. The material sequenced was naive CD4+ T cells from PBMCs. The subset was: naive CD4+ T cells isolated by negative enrichment. The source of these receptors is an adult with COVID-19.

The chain is built from TRBV10-3 and TRBJ2-2; 14 bases fit TRBD2. This CDR3 has 20 residues. Germline trimming cut 3 bases from V and 3 bases from J; bases unmatched to any gene: 12. In germline, CDR1 is ENHRY, CDR2 SYGVKD. CDR3 loop: CAISERGLAGEKRYTGELFF. The CDR3 DNA sequence: TGTGCCATCAGTGAACGGGGACTAGCGGGAGAAAAGAGATACACCGGGGAGCTGTTTTTT.

V is TRBV11-2 and J is TRBJ2-1; D possibly corresponds to TRBD2 (5 bases). The germline CDR1 and CDR2 sequences are SGHAT and FQNNGV. The ends were cut back, 3 bases at V and 6 bases at J, with 18 bases in the middle. The CDR3 covers 16 residues. This chain's CDR3 is CASSFGGLRISNEQFF. CDR3 DNA: TGTGCCAGCAGCTTCGGCGGACTGCGAATATCCAATGAGCAGTTCTTC.

The chain employs TRBV29-1 and TRBJ1-1; no clear D. The CDR3 has 12 residues. V dropped 4 bases and J dropped 7 bases, with 13 bases sitting between them. Per germline, CDR1 SQVTM and CDR2 ANQGSEA. CDR3 in DNA: TGCAGCGTTGCTACCCCCCCGAGTGAAGCTTTCTTT. This encodes CSVATPPSEAFF. Based on the CDR3 plus reference TRBV29-1 and TRBJ1-1, the full variable domain is SAVISQKPSRDICQRGTSLTIQCQVDSQVTMMFWYRQQPGQSLTLIATANQGSEATYESGFVIDKFPISRPNLTFSTLTVSNMSPEDSSIYLCSVATPPSEAFFGQGTRLTVV.

The gene calls are TRBV7-2 and TRBJ1-4; possible D gene TRBD1, 6 bases. Germline CDR1 SGHTA, CDR2 FQGNSA. This CDR3 is built from 15 residues. Trimming took 2 bases from V and 3 from J, leaving 10 bases between them. The CDR3 protein is CASSLQGQSNEKLFF. The CDR3, as DNA: TGTGCCAGCAGCTTACAGGGGCAGTCTAATGAAAAACTGTTTTTT.

This sequence joins TRBV6-1 and TRBJ1-5; unclear D gene. The CDR3 is 15 amino acids. Per germline, CDR1 MNHNS and CDR2 SASEGT. V was pared by 1 base and J by 9 bases, with 16 bases between. The CDR3 sequence: CASSEGQALLGPQHF. The CDR3, as DNA: TGTGCCAGCAGTGAAGGCCAGGCTCTCCTTGGGCCCCAGCATTTT.

The chain links TRBV3-1 (or the pseudogene TRBV3-2) to TRBJ1-1; D remains ambiguous. The CDR3 loop spans 15 amino acids. The V end was cut by 4 bases, the J end by 4 bases, with 16 bases between. Germline V lookup: CDR1 LGHDT, CDR2 YNNKEL (reference sequence). The CDR3 nucleotides read TGTGCCAGCAGCCGCGACCCGACCGGGAGCACTGAAGCTTTCTTT. Translating it yields CASSRDPTGSTEAFF.

This clone was observed once. The chain uses TRBV25-1 and TRBJ2-5; 7 bases match TRBD1. Germline CDR1 MGHDK, CDR2 SYGVNS. The CDR3 is made up of 16 amino acids. J was trimmed by 5 bases and V by 1 base; bases with no gene match: 10. CDR3 region: CASSEFRGRTGETQYF. In nucleotides, the CDR3 is TGTGCCAGCAGTGAATTTAGGGGGCGTACGGGTGAGACCCAGTACTTC.

This chain links TRBV5-6 with TRBJ2-3, with 9 bases lining up with TRBD1. The V segment lost 3 bases and the J segment 8 bases; nucleotides outside the gene matches: 10. CDR3 length equals 15 residues. Germline CDR1 reads SGHDT; CDR2 reads YYEEEE. The CDR3 spells CASSWPGQGTATQYF. The CDR3 DNA sequence: TGTGCCAGCAGCTGGCCGGGACAGGGCACGGCTACGCAGTATTTT.

This clone was counted a single time. The chain is built from TRBV9 and TRBJ1-5, with D possibly TRBD1 on 5 matching bases. The CDR3 is 15 amino acids. The germline V and J ends were trimmed by 0 bases and 0 bases, with 7 bases remaining between them. Germline CDR1 reads SGDLS; CDR2 reads YYNGEE. CDR3 sequence: CASSVGGTSNQPQHF. The DNA for the CDR3 is TGTGCCAGCAGCGTAGGGGGGACTAGCAATCAGCCCCAGCATTTT.

The chain carries TRBV3-1 (or the pseudogene TRBV3-2) and TRBJ2-3; the D is unclear. Per the germline V gene, CDR1 is LGHDT and CDR2 is YNNKEL (reference sequence). V was trimmed by 3 bases and J by 7 bases, leaving 8 bases between them. The length of the CDR3 is 12 residues. The CDR3 region is CASSQGINTQYF. Here the CDR3 DNA reads TGTGCCAGCAGCCAGGGGATAAATACGCAGTATTTT.

This chain joins TRBV7-3 and TRBJ2-2; weak D call: TRBD2 (6 bases). CDR1 and CDR2 (germline): SGHTA, FQGTGA. This CDR3 has 17 amino acids. V was pared by 5 bases and J by 0 bases, with 16 bases between. This CDR3 reads CASSPIGRGTNTGELFF. Here the CDR3 DNA reads TGTGCCAGCAGCCCAATCGGGCGGGGAACGAACACCGGGGAGCTGTTTTTT.

The gene calls are TRBV9 and TRBJ2-5; D is uncertain. The CDR3 contains 16 residues. Per germline, CDR1 SGDLS and CDR2 YYNGEE. Trimming shortened V by 3 bases and J by 5 bases, and 20 bases separated the two germline ends. CDR3 amino acids: CASSAYGPSELETQYF. The CDR3 DNA reads TGTGCCAGCAGCGCATATGGGCCCTCCGAGTTGGAGACCCAGTACTTC.

This clone was seen a handful of times. The rearrangement links TRBV9 to TRBJ2-1; 14 bases agree with TRBD2. The CDR3 contains 21 residues. V was pared by 4 bases and J by 4 bases, with 19 bases of the junction left unmatched. Germline V gene data show CDR1 as SGDLS and CDR2 as YYNGEE. The chain's CDR3 is CASSLLTGTSGGSGGYNEQFF. DNA for the CDR3: TGTGCCAGCAGCTTACTAACCGGGACTAGCGGGGGATCGGGCGGTTACAATGAGCAGTTCTTC.

This chain links TRBV5-4 with TRBJ1-6; D uncertain. Trimming left V 0 bases short and J 0 bases short, with 7 bases between. This CDR3 has 16 residues. Germline V lookup: CDR1 SGHNT, CDR2 YYREEE (reference sequence). The CDR3 sequence is CASSLVPSSYNSPLHF. The DNA of the CDR3 is TGTGCCAGCAGCTTGGTTCCCAGCTCCTATAATTCACCCCTCCACTTT.

This sequence joins TRBV2 and TRBJ2-2; D is perhaps TRBD2 (6 bases). There are 16 residues in the CDR3. Trimming removed 7 bases at V and 3 bases at J, with 18 bases between. Germline assignment: CDR1 SNHLY and CDR2 FYNNEI. The CDR3 DNA reads TGTGCCAGCATGGGGGGTGTCGGGCGTTACACCGGGGAGCTGTTTTTT. Its translation: CASMGGVGRYTGELFF.

The rearrangement links TRBV20-1 to TRBJ1-5; TRBD1 might be the D (6 bases). The CDR3 length is 16 residues. V was shortened by 6 bases and J by 2 bases, with 20 bases between the two germline ends. Germline V CDR1 and CDR2: DFQATT, SNEGSKA (reference sequence). CDR3: CSASRYYRDGNQPQHF. CDR3 in DNA: TGCAGTGCGAGTCGGTATTACAGGGACGGCAATCAGCCCCAGCATTTT.

The chain joins TRBV6-5 to TRBJ2-6; 7 positions match TRBD1. This CDR3 contains 14 residues. Trimming removed 7 bases from V and 2 bases from J; junction bases left unmatched: 2. Germline CDR1 and CDR2: MNHEY and SVGAGI. Here the CDR3 reads CASIGGTGANVLTF. The CDR3 bases are TGTGCCAGCATAGGGGGCACTGGGGCCAACGTCCTGACTTTC.

V gene TRBV4-3 combines with J gene TRBJ2-7; D is perhaps TRBD1 (5 bases). CDR1 and CDR2 from the germline V gene are LGHNA and YSLEER. V lost 1 base and J 2 bases, leaving 9 bases between the germline ends. The CDR3 has 14 residues. CDR3 in amino acids: CASSQVLGPYEQYF. CDR3 DNA: TGCGCCAGCAGCCAAGTTTTGGGGCCCTACGAGCAGTACTTC.

The gene calls are TRBV3-1 (or the pseudogene TRBV3-2) and TRBJ2-1; 7 positions agree with TRBD2. In germline, CDR1 is LGHDT, CDR2 YNNKEL (reference sequence). The CDR3 runs 15 residues. J gave up 0 bases and V 4 bases, and 3 bases lay outside the gene matches. DNA of the CDR3: TGTGCCAGCAGCCCACGGGAGGTCTCCTACAATGAGCAGTTCTTC. Translated: CASSPREVSYNEQFF.

J is TRBJ2-3 and V is TRBV29-1, with TRBD2 identical over 9 bases. Trimming removed 3 bases from V and 0 bases from J; junction bases left unmatched: 10. The V gene's germline CDR1 is SQVTM and CDR2 ANQGSEA. The CDR3 spans 17 residues. Here the CDR3 DNA reads TGCAGCGTTGATAAGGTAGCGGGAGCGCGCAGCACAGATACGCAGTATTTT. This codes for CSVDKVAGARSTDTQYF.

This clone came up a few times. The CDR3 nucleotides are TGTGCCAGTAGTATCGTCGGAACGAACACTGAAGCTTTCTTT. Protein sequence: CASSIVGTNTEAFF. The V call is TRBV19, the J call TRBJ1-1; D remains ambiguous. The V gene lost 3 bases and the J gene lost 1 base, with 9 bases spanning the gap. CDR1 LNHDA and CDR2 SQIVND come from the germline V gene (reference sequence). The CDR3 has 14 amino acids.

The chain joins TRBV7-6 to TRBJ1-4, with unresolved D. Deletions cut 4 bases from V and 5 bases from J, with 23 bases between. CDR1 and CDR2 (germline): SGHVS, FNYEAQ. The CDR3 loop spans 18 amino acids. In nucleotides, the CDR3 is TGTGCCAGCAGCTCGGTCCCCTCCACTCCGACCTCGAATGAAAAACTGTTTTTT. It codes for CASSSVPSTPTSNEKLFF.

In this sample, this clone turned up once. J is TRBJ1-4 and V is TRBV12-3 or TRBV12-4, with unresolved D. The CDR3 runs 11 residues. The germline V and J ends were trimmed by 4 bases and 12 bases, with 9 bases remaining between them. The DNA of the CDR3 is TGTGCCAGCAGTTCAGGCGTGCAACTGTTTTTT. Amino acids: CASSSGVQLFF.